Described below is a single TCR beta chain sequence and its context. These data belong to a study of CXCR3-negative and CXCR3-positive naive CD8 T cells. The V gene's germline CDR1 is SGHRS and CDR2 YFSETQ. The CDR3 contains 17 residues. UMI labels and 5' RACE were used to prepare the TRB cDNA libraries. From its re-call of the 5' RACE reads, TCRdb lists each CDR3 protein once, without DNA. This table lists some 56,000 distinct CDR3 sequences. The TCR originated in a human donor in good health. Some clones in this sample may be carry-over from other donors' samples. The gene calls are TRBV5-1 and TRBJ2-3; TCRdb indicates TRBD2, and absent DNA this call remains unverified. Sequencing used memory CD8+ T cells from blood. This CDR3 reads CASSLGLAGVLADTQYF.